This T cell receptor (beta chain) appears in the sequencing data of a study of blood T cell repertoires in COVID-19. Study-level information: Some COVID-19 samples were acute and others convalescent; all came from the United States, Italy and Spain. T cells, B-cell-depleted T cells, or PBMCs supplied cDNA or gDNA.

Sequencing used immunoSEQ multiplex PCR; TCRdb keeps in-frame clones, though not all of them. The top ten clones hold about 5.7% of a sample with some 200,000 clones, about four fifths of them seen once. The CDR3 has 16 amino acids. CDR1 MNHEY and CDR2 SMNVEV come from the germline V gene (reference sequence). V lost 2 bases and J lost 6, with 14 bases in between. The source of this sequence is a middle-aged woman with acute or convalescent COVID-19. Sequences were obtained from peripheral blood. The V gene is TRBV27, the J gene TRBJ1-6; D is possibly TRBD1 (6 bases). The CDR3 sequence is CASSLRSGAGNSPLHF. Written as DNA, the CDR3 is TGTGCCAGCAGTTTAAGATCAGGGGCCGGTAATTCACCCCTCCACTTT.